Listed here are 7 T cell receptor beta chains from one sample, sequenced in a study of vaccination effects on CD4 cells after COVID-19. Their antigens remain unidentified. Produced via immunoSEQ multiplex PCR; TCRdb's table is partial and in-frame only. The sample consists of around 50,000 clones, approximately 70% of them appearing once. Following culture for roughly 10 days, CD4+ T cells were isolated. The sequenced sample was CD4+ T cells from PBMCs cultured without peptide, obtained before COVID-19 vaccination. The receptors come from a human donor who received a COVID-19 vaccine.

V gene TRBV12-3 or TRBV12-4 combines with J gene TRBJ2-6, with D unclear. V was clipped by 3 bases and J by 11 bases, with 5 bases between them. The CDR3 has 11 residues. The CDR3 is CASSLGYVLTF. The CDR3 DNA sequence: TGTGCCAGCAGTTTGGGGTACGTCCTGACTTTC.

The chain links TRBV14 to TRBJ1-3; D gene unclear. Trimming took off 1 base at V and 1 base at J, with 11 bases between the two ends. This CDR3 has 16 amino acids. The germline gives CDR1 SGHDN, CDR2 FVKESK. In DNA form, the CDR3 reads TGTGCCAGCAGCCAAGTTAGGAGTCAGTCTGGAAACACCATATATTTT. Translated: CASSQVRSQSGNTIYF.

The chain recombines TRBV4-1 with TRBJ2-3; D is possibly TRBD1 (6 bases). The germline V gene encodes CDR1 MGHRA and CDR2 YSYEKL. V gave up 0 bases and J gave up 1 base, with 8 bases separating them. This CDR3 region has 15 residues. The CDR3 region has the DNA TGCGCCAGCAGCCAAGAGGGGGCGCGCACAGATACGCAGTATTTT. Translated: CASSQEGARTDTQYF.

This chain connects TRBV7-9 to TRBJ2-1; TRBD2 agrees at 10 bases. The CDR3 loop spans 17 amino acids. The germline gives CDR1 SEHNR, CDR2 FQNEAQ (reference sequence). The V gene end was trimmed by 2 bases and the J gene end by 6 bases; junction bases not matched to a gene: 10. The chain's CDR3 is CASSLHLAGDYSNEQFF. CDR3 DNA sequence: TGTGCCAGCAGCTTACATCTAGCGGGAGATTATTCCAATGAGCAGTTCTTC.

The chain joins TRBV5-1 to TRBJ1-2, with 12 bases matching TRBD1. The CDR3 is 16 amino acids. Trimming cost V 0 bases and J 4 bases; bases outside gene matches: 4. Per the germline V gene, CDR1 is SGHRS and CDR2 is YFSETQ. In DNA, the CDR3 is TGCGCCAGCAGCTTGGGCGGGACAGGGGGCGGCTATGGCTACACCTTC. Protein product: CASSLGGTGGGYGYTF.

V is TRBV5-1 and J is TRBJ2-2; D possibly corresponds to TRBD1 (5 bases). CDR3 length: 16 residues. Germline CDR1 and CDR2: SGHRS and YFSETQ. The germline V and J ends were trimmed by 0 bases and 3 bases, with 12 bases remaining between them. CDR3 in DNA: TGCGCCAGCAGCTTGGAGGGGCCTCCTTACACCGGGGAGCTGTTTTTT. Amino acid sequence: CASSLEGPPYTGELFF.

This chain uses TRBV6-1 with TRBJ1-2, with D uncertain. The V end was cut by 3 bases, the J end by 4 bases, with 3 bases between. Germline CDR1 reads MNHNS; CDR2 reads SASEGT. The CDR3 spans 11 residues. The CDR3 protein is CASSDTYGYTF. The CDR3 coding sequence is TGTGCCAGCAGTGACACCTATGGCTACACCTTC.